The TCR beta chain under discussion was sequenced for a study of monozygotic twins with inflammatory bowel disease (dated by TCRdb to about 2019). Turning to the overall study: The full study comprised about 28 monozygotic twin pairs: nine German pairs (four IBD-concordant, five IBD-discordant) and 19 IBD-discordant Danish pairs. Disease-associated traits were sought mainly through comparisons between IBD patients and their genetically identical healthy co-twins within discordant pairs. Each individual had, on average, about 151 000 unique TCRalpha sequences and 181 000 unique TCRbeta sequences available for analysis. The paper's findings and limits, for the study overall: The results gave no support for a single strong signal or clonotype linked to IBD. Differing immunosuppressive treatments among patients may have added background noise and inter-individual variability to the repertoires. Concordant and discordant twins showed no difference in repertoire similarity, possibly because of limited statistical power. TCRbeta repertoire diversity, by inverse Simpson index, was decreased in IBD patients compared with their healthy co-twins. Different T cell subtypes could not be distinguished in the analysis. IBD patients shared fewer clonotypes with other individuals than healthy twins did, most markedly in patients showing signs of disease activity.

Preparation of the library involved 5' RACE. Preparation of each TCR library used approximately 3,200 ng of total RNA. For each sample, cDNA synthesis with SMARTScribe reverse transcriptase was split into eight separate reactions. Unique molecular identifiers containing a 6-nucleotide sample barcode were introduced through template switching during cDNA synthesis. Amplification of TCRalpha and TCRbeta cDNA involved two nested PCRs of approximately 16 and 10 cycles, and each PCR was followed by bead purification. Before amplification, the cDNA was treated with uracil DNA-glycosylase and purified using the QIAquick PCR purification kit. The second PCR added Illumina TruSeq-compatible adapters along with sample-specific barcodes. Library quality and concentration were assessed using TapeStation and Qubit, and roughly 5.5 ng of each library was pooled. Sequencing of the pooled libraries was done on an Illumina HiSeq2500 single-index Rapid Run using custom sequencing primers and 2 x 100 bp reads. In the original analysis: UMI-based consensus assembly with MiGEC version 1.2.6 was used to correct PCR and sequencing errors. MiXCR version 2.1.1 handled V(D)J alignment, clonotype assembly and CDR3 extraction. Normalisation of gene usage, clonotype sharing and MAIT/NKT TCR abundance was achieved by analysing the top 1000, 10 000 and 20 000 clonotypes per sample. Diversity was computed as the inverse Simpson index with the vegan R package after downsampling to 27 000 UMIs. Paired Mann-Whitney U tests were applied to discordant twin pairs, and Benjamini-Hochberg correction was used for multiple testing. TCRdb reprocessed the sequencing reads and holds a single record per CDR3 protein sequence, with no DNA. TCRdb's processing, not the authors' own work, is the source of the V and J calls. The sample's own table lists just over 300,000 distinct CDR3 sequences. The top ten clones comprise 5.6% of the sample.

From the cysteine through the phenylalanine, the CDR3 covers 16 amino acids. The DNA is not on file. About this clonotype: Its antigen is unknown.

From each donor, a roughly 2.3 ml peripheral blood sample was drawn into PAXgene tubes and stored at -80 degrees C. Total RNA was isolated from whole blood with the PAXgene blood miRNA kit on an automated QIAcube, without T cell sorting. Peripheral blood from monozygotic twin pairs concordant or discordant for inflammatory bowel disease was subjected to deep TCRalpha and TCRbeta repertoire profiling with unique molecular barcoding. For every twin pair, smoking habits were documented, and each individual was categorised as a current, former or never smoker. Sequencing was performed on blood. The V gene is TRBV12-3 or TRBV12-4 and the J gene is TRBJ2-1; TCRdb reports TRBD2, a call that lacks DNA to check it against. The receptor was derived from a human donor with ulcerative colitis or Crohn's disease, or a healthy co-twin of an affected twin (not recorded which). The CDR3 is CASSARLADPYNEQFF.